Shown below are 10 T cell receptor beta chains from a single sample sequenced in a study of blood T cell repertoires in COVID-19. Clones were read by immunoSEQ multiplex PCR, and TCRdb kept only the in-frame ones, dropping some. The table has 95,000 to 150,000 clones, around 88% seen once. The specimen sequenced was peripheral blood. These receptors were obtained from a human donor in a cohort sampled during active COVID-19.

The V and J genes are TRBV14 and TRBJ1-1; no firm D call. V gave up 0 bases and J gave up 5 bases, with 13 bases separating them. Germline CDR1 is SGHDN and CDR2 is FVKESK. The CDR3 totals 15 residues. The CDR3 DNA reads TGTGCCAGCAGCCAAGACCTCGGGGTTCGGACTGAAGCTTTCTTT. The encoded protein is CASSQDLGVRTEAFF.

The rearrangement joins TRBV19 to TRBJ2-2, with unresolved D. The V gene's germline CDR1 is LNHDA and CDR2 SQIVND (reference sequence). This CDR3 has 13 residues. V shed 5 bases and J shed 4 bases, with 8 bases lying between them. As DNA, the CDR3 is TGTGCCAGTAGTGTAGCAGGCACCGGGGAGCTGTTTTTT. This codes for CASSVAGTGELFF.

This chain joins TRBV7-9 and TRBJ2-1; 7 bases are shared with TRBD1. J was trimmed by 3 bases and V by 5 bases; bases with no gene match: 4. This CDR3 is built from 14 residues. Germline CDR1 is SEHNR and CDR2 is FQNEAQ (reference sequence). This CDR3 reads CASSRRQGYNEQFF. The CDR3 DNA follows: TGTGCCAGCAGCCGCCGACAGGGCTACAATGAGCAGTTCTTC.

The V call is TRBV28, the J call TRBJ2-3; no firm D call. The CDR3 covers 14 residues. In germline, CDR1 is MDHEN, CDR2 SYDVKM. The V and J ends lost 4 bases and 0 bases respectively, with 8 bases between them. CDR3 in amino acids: CASSYEHSTDTQYF. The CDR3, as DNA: TGTGCCAGCAGTTATGAACATAGCACAGATACGCAGTATTTT.

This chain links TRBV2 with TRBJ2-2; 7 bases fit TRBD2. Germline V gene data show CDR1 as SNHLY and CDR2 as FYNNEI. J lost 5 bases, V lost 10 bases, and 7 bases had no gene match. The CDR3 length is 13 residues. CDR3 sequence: CANTKRGTGELFF. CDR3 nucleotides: TGTGCCAACACTAAGCGGGGAACCGGGGAGCTGTTTTTT.

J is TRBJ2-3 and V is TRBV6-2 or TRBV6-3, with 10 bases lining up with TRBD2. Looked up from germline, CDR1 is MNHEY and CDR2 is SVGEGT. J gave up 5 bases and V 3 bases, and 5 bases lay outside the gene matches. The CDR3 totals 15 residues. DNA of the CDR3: TGTGCCAGCAGTTATCGAGCGGGAGGGGGAGATACGCAGTATTTT. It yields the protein CASSYRAGGGDTQYF.

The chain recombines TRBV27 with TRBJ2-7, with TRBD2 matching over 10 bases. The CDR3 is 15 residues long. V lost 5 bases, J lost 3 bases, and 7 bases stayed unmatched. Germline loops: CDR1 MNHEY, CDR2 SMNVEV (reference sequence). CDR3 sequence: CASSPGTSASYEQYF. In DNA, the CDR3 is TGTGCCAGCAGTCCAGGGACTAGCGCGAGCTACGAGCAGTACTTC.

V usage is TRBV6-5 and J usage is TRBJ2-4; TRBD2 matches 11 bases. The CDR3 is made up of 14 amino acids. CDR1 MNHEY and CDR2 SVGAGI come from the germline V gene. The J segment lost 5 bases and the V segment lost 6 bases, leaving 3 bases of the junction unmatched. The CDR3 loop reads CASRPLAGENIQYF. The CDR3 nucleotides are TGTGCCAGCAGACCACTAGCGGGGGAAAACATTCAGTACTTC.

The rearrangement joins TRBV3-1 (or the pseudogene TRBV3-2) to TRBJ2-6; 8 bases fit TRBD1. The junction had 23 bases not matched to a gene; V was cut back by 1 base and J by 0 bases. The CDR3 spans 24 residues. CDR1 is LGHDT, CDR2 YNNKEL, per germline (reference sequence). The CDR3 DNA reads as TGTGCCAGCAGCCAAGTAATCGGGGGACAGGATCATTACATCTCCTTCTCTGGGGCCAACGTCCTGACTTTC. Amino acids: CASSQVIGGQDHYISFSGANVLTF.

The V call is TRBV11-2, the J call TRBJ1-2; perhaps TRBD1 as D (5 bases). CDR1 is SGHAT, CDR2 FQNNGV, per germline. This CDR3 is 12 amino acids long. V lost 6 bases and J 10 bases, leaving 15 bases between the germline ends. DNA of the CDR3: TGTGCCAGCAGTCGAAACAGGAACTACTACACCTTC. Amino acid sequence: CASSRNRNYYTF.